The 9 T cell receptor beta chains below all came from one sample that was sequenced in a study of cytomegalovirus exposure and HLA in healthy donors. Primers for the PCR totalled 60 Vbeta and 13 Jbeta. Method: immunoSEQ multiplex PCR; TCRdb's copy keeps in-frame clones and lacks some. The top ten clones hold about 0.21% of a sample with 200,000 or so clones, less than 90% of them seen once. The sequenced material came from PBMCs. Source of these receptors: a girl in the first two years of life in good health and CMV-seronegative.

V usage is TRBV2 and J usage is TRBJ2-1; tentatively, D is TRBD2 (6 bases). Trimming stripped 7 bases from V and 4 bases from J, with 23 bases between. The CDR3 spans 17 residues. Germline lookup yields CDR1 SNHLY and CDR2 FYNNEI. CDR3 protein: CASINGGRGASYNEQFF. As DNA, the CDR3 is TGTGCCAGCATAAATGGGGGGAGAGGTGCTAGTTACAATGAGCAGTTCTTC. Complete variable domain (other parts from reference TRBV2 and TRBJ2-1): EPEVTQTPSHQVTQMGQEVILRCVPISNHLYFYWYRQILGQKVEFLVSFYNNEISEKSEIFDDQFSVERPDGSNFTLKIRSTKLEDSAMYFCASINGGRGASYNEQFFGPGTRLTVL.

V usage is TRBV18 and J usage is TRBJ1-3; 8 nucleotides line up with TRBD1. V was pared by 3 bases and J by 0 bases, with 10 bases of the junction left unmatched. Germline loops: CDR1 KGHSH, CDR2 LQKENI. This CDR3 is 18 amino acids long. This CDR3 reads CASSPPGQGAISGNTIYF. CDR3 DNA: TGTGCCAGCTCACCGCCTGGACAGGGCGCTATCTCTGGAAACACCATATATTTT.

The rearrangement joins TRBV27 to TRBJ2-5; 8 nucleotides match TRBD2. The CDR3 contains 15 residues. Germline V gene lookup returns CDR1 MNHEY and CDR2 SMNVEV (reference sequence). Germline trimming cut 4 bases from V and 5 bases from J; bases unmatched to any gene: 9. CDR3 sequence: CASSYIAGMAETQYF. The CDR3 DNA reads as TGTGCCAGCAGTTATATAGCGGGGATGGCGGAGACCCAGTACTTC.

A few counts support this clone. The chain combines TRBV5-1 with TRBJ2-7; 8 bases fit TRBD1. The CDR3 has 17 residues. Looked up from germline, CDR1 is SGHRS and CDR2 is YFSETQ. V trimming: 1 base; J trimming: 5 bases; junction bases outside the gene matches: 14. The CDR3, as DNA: TGCGCCAGCAGCTTGTGGGGGGACAGGAAGGGTAGCGACGAGCAGTACTTC. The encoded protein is CASSLWGDRKGSDEQYF.

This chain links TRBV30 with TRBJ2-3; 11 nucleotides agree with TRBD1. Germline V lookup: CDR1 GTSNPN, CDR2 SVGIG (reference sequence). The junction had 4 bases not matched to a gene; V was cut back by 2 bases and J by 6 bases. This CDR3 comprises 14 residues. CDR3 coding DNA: TGTGCCTGGAGTCCGGGACAGGGGGTCGATACGCAGTATTTT. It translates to CAWSPGQGVDTQYF.

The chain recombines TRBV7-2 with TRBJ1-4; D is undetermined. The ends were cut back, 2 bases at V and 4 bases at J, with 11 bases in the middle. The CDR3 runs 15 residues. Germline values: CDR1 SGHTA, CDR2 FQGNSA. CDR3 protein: CASSLSTQINEKLFF. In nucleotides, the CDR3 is TGTGCCAGCAGCTTAAGCACACAGATTAATGAAAAACTGTTTTTT. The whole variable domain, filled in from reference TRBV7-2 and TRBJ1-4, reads GAGVSQSPSNKVTEKGKDVELRCDPISGHTALYWYRQSLGQGLEFLIYFQGNSAPDKSGLPSDRFSAERTGGSVSTLTIQRTQQEDSAVYLCASSLSTQINEKLFFGSGTQLSVL.

The CDR3 spells CASSHSAGGTDTQYF. The CDR3 DNA sequence: TGTGCCAGCAGCCACTCGGCAGGGGGCACAGATACGCAGTATTTT. The rearrangement uses TRBV9 and TRBJ2-3; D perhaps matches TRBD1 (6 bases). V was clipped by 4 bases and J by 1 base, with 13 bases between them. Germline V gene data show CDR1 as SGDLS and CDR2 as YYNGEE. The CDR3 loop spans 15 amino acids. Complete variable domain (other parts from reference TRBV9 and TRBJ2-3): DSGVTQTPKHLITATGQRVTLRCSPRSGDLSVYWYQQSLDQGLQFLIQYYNGEERAKGNILERFSAQQFPDLHSELNLSSLELGDSALYFCASSHSAGGTDTQYFGPGTRLTVL.

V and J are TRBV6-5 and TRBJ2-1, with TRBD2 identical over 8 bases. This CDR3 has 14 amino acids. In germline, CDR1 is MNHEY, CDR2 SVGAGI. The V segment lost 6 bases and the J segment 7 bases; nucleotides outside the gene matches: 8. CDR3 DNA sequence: TGTGCCAGCAGCCGGGGGGGCCCAGGTAATGAGCAGTTCTTC. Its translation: CASSRGGPGNEQFF.

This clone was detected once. The CDR3 DNA sequence: TGTGCCTGGAGTCCAGGGGGGTATCTAGCGATAAATACGCAGTATTTT. It translates to CAWSPGGYLAINTQYF. The V and J genes are TRBV30 and TRBJ2-3, with TRBD1 as a possible D gene (7 bases). V was clipped by 2 bases and J by 7 bases, with 22 bases between them. Germline CDR1 GTSNPN, CDR2 SVGIG (reference sequence). The CDR3 runs to 16 residues.